This is a list of T cell receptor beta chains from one sample in a study of cytomegalovirus exposure and HLA in healthy donors. Assay used: immunoSEQ multiplex PCR; TCRdb lists only in-frame clones, some missing. Among 75,000 to 95,000 clones, over 80% were seen once, and the ten largest hold roughly 2.2%. Sequencing input: PBMCs. These receptor sequences come from a man younger than 30 in good health and CMV-seronegative. CDR3s include the opening cysteine and the closing phenylalanine or tryptophan. D genes are given only for firm matches. Not every row has a clone size; where given, it reads once, few, many or a size class.

clone_size,v_call,j_call,d_call,cdr3_length,cdr3_nt,cdr3_aa
-,TRBV5-1,TRBJ1-5,TRBD1,14,TGCGCCAGCAGCACAGGGGCTTTCAATCAGCCCCAGCATTTT,CASSTGAFNQPQHF
-,TRBV28,TRBJ1-4,TRBD1,14,TGTGCCAGCAGGACAGGGGGCATGGGTGAAAAACTGTTTTTT,CASRTGGMGEKLFF
once,TRBV10-3,TRBJ1-5,TRBD1,15,TGTGCCATCAGCCGGGACAGGGGGGGTACACAGCCCCAGCATTTT,CAISRDRGGTQPQHF
-,TRBV15,TRBJ2-2,TRBD1,21,TGTGCCACCAGCAGAGATTACGGGACAGGGGGTTTTTACGCGAACACCGGGGAGCTGTTTTTT,CATSRDYGTGGFYANTGELFF
-,TRBV6-1,TRBJ2-7,TRBD1,14,TGTGCCAGCAGTCCCGACAGGGCCCACTACGAGCAGTACTTC,CASSPDRAHYEQYF
-,TRBV5-8,TRBJ1-5,-,14,TGTGCCAGCAGCTTGAAGGGGGGCAATCAGCCCCAGCATTTT,CASSLKGGNQPQHF
once,TRBV5-8,TRBJ1-1,TRBD1,18,TGTGCCAGCAGCTTGGGACAGGGTGCCCTGAACCTGAACACTGAAGCTTTCTTT,CASSLGQGALNLNTEAFF
-,TRBV5-5,TRBJ1-5,-,17,TGTGCCAGCAGCTTGTCCCCCCTACAGTATAGCAATCAGCCCCAGCATTTT,CASSLSPLQYSNQPQHF
few,TRBV4-3,TRBJ2-7,TRBD1,13,TGCGCTCTTACAGGGGATAACTCCTACGAGCAGTACTTC,CALTGDNSYEQYF
-,TRBV6-5,TRBJ2-3,-,13,TGTGCCAGCAGTTACTCTGGACTAGATACGCAGTATTTT,CASSYSGLDTQYF
-,TRBV6-6,TRBJ2-7,-,12,TGTGCCAGCAGTTACGGACTGCGGGAGCAGTACTTC,CASSYGLREQYF
once,TRBV28,TRBJ2-7,-,15,TGTGCCAGCAGTTCCCCGGGGACAAGCGCCTACGAGCAGTACTTC,CASSSPGTSAYEQYF
-,TRBV7-9,TRBJ2-3,TRBD2,18,TGTGCCAGCAGCTTAGCCCCGCTTAGCGGGAGGGCATGGGATACGCAGTATTTT,CASSLAPLSGRAWDTQYF
-,TRBV27,TRBJ2-5,TRBD1,14,TGTGCCAGCAGTCCGGGACAGGGACAAGAGACCCAGTACTTC,CASSPGQGQETQYF
-,TRBV7-9,TRBJ1-2,TRBD1,14,TGTGCCAGCAGCTTAGTCGGGACAGCCTATGGCTACACCTTC,CASSLVGTAYGYTF
-,TRBV6-5,TRBJ2-5,TRBD1,14,TGTGCCAGCAGGAAACAGGGGAGAGCAGAGACCCAGTACTTC,CASRKQGRAETQYF
-,TRBV5-5,TRBJ2-3,-,13,TGTGCCAGCAGCTTGGAGGGGACAGATACGCAGTATTTT,CASSLEGTDTQYF
-,TRBV11-2,TRBJ1-1,-,14,TGTGCCAGCAGCTCGTACAGGGTCGAAGCTGAAGCTTTCTTT,CASSSYRVEAEAFF
-,TRBV14,TRBJ2-5,-,13,TGTGCCAGCAGTTCGACAGTGTCTCAGACCCAGTACTTC,CASSSTVSQTQYF
-,TRBV21-1,TRBJ1-6,-,16,TGTGCCAGCAGTAAAGAGGGACAGGGGTCGCATTCACCCCTCCACTTT,CASSKEGQGSHSPLHF
once,TRBV28,TRBJ1-2,TRBD1,14,TGTGCCAGCAGCGAAAACCGGGACAGTTATGGCTACACCTTC,CASSENRDSYGYTF
-,TRBV5-1,TRBJ1-4,-,15,TGCGCCAGCAGCTTGGAGGTAGGGGATCGGGAAAAACTGTTTTTT,CASSLEVGDREKLFF
-,TRBV28,TRBJ1-1,-,18,TGTGCCAGCAGTTACCTGTGGGCCGGGGGGCTAGTTAACACTGAAGCTTTCTTT,CASSYLWAGGLVNTEAFF
few,TRBV5-1,TRBJ2-3,-,14,TGCGCCAGCAGCTTGGCGGTGGGCACAGATACGCAGTATTTT,CASSLAVGTDTQYF
-,TRBV5-8,TRBJ1-2,TRBD1,13,TGTGCCAGCAGCGACGACAGGGGATATGGCTACACCTTC,CASSDDRGYGYTF
-,TRBV7-6,TRBJ2-7,TRBD2,15,TGTGCCAGCAGCCCCAGGACTAGCGGGGGGATCGAGCAGTACTTC,CASSPRTSGGIEQYF
-,TRBV19,TRBJ2-6,-,18,TGTGCCAGTAGTATCAGGGCCATTGTGATGGCTGGGGCCAACGTCCTGACTTTC,CASSIRAIVMAGANVLTF
-,TRBV9,TRBJ1-3,-,16,TGTGCCAGCAGCGCCTCACGGACAGCCGCTGGAAACACCATATATTTT,CASSASRTAAGNTIYF
-,TRBV7-2,TRBJ2-4,TRBD1,17,TGTGCCAGCAGCGCACAGGGGCTCGCCTTAGCCAAAAACATTCAGTACTTC,CASSAQGLALAKNIQYF
-,TRBV15,TRBJ2-7,TRBD1,15,TGTGCCACCAGCACCTCGACCGGGACAGGGGAAGAGCAGTACTTC,CATSTSTGTGEEQYF